Below, 2 T cell receptor beta chains from the same sample are listed, as sequenced in a study of technical replicates of blood from a handful of donors. This table comes from immunoSEQ multiplex PCR, and its TCRdb copy is limited to in-frame clones, with some not included. The repertoire has 70,000 to 80,000 clones, about nine tenths of them found once; the top ten carry around 0.34%. The source material was T cells isolated from PBMCs. The origin of the receptors is a human donor in good health. Some clones in this sample may be carry-over from other donors' samples.

The genes are TRBV14 and TRBJ2-7; D is perhaps TRBD2 (6 bases). V shed 5 bases and J shed 5 bases, with 10 bases lying between them. Germline V gene data show CDR1 as SGHDN and CDR2 as FVKESK. This CDR3 region has 12 residues. The CDR3 here is CASSFGGNEQYF. As DNA, the CDR3 is TGTGCCAGCAGCTTTGGAGGGAACGAGCAGTACTTC.

V gene TRBV5-5 combines with J gene TRBJ2-3; D is perhaps TRBD2 (6 bases). Germline-derived CDR1 and CDR2 are SGHKS and YYEKEE (reference sequence). This CDR3 region has 13 residues. Trimming stripped 4 bases from V and 5 bases from J, with 11 bases between. The CDR3 sequence is CASSGRGLDTQYF. CDR3 coding DNA: TGTGCCAGCAGCGGTCGGGGACTAGATACGCAGTATTTT.